These 24 T cell receptor beta chains came from one sample sequenced in a study of shared clonotypes between healthy human individuals. Profiling relied on immunoSEQ multiplex PCR, and the TCRdb table lists in-frame clones only, not all of them. This sample has fewer than 2.5 million clones, with approximately 94% found just once. Sequencing was done on a sample of naive CD4+ T cells from PBMCs. As to subset: CD45RA+ positively selected. The receptors derive from a man younger than 30 in good health. Some clones in this sample may be carry-over from other donors' samples.

This clone occurred once. The CDR3 nucleotides read TGTGCCAGCAGGAGGGCCCGTGGCGAGACCCAGTACTTC. Residues: CASRRARGETQYF. The J gene is TRBJ2-5, the V gene TRBV6-5; the D gene is possibly TRBD2 (5 bases). The germline V gene encodes CDR1 MNHEY and CDR2 SVGAGI. The CDR3 is 13 amino acids. Deletions cut 6 bases from V and 5 bases from J, with 13 bases between.

The rearrangement joins TRBV5-1 to TRBJ2-7; TRBD1 is a possible D gene (6 bases). This CDR3 comprises 13 residues. The V and J ends lost 5 bases and 5 bases respectively, with 14 bases between them. Looked up from germline, CDR1 is SGHRS and CDR2 is YFSETQ. CDR3 nucleotide sequence: TGCGCCAGCAGGCCCCAGGGGCCAGACGAGCAGTACTTC. The encoded protein is CASRPQGPDEQYF. The variable domain in full, with the rest retrieved from reference TRBV5-1 and TRBJ2-7, is KAGVTQTPRYLIKTRGQQVTLSCSPISGHRSVSWYQQTPGQGLQFLFEYFSETQRNKGNFPGRFSGRQFSNSRSEMNVSTLELGDSALYLCASRPQGPDEQYFGPGTRLTVT.

V and J are TRBV15 and TRBJ1-2; D may be TRBD1 (5 bases). Trimming removed 0 bases at V and 6 bases at J, with 8 bases between. The CDR3 contains 13 residues. The germline gives CDR1 LNHNV, CDR2 YYDKDF (reference sequence). The CDR3 region has the DNA TGTGCCACCAGCAGAGAGGGGCCCGATGGCTACACCTTC. Protein product: CATSREGPDGYTF. The whole variable domain, filled in from reference TRBV15 and TRBJ1-2, reads DAMVIQNPRYQVTQFGKPVTLSCSQTLNHNVMYWYQQKSSQAPKLLFHYYDKDFNNEADTPDNFQSRRPNTSFCFLDIRSPGLGDTAMYLCATSREGPDGYTFGSGTRLTVV.

This sequence joins TRBV6-1 and TRBJ1-2; 8 positions match TRBD1. The V and J ends lost 7 bases and 8 bases, in that order; junction bases with no gene match: 9. CDR1 is MNHNS and CDR2 is SASEGT in the germline V gene. The CDR3 has 13 amino acids. The CDR3 DNA sequence: TGTGCCAGCAACCCAGGACAGGGACGGGGCTACACCTTC. Translation: CASNPGQGRGYTF.

As for this clone: The same CDR3 is also encoded by other DNA sequences in this sample. The chain recombines TRBV18 with TRBJ2-7; D is undetermined. The CDR3 has 14 amino acids. CDR1 and CDR2 from the germline V gene are KGHSH and LQKENI. V dropped 3 bases and J dropped 0 bases, with 9 bases sitting between them. The CDR3 protein is CASSPGRNSYEQYF. The CDR3 bases are TGTGCCAGCTCACCCGGACGAAACTCCTACGAGCAGTACTTC.

The chain links TRBV5-6 to TRBJ2-5; 7 bases fit TRBD1. Gene TRBJ2-7 matches the end of the DNA better, so the J call may be wrong. Germline values: CDR1 SGHDT, CDR2 YYEEEE. This CDR3 region has 16 residues. Written as DNA, the CDR3 is TGTGCCAGCACCCACTTCAGGACAGGCACCACCTACGAGCAGTACTTC. As protein: CASTHFRTGTTYEQYF.

The chain links TRBV6-5 to TRBJ2-1; TRBD2 matches at 12 bases. The CDR3 is 15 amino acids. CDR1 MNHEY and CDR2 SVGAGI come from the germline V gene. Unmatched junction bases numbered 6, after V lost 4 bases and J lost 8 bases. The CDR3 DNA is TGTGCCAGCAGTTCGCGGACTAGCGGGAACTATGAGCAGTTCTTC. Its translation: CASSSRTSGNYEQFF.

In regard to this clone: The sample carries other DNA sequences with the same CDR3. V is TRBV7-3 and J is TRBJ2-7; D unresolved. The V gene's germline CDR1 is SGHTA and CDR2 FQGTGA. The CDR3 contains 14 residues. The V end was cut by 2 bases, the J end by 0 bases, with 8 bases between. The CDR3 sequence is CASSLSSGSYEQYF. In DNA form, the CDR3 reads TGTGCCAGCAGCTTATCCTCTGGCTCCTACGAGCAGTACTTC.

The gene calls are TRBV28 and TRBJ2-5, with 12 bases aligning to TRBD2. The V and J ends lost 5 bases and 1 base, in that order; junction bases with no gene match: 5. Germline lookup yields CDR1 MDHEN and CDR2 SYDVKM. The CDR3 consists of 16 residues. The CDR3 reads CASSLGLAGTQETQYF. In DNA, the CDR3 is TGTGCCAGCAGTCTCGGACTAGCGGGGACCCAAGAGACCCAGTACTTC.

The CDR3 DNA follows: TGTGCCAGCAGCAAAGTTTCCAAACTTCACGAGCAGTACTTC. Protein: CASSKVSKLHEQYF. The chain employs TRBV21-1 and TRBJ2-7; TRBD2 is the table's D call and was not checked against the DNA. TRBV21-1 is reported as a pseudogene. This CDR3 has 14 residues.

The V call is TRBV15, the J call TRBJ1-2; D not resolved. Germline CDR1 is LNHNV and CDR2 is YYDKDF (reference sequence). Trimming left V 0 bases short and J 8 bases short, with 22 bases between. This CDR3 is built from 17 residues. As DNA, the CDR3 is TGTGCCACCAGCAGAGATCTGAATCCCCTAAGATTGGGCGGCTACACCTTC. Residues: CATSRDLNPLRLGGYTF. The full variable domain, its missing parts supplied by reference TRBV15 and TRBJ1-2, is DAMVIQNPRYQVTQFGKPVTLSCSQTLNHNVMYWYQQKSSQAPKLLFHYYDKDFNNEADTPDNFQSRRPNTSFCFLDIRSPGLGDTAMYLCATSRDLNPLRLGGYTFGSGTRLTVV.

This clone was seen just once. The chain carries TRBV7-3 and TRBJ2-3; D is uncertain. Germline lookup yields CDR1 SGHTA and CDR2 FQGTGA. The V gene lost 2 bases and the J gene lost 0 bases, with 6 bases spanning the gap. The CDR3 covers 14 residues. CDR3 nucleotides: TGTGCCAGCAGCTTACAACCTAGCACAGATACGCAGTATTTT. The encoded protein is CASSLQPSTDTQYF. Drawing the rest from reference TRBV7-3 and TRBJ2-3, the complete variable domain is GAGVSQTPSNKVTEKGKYVELRCDPISGHTALYWYRQSLGQGPEFLIYFQGTGAADDSGLPNDRFFAVRPEGSVSTLKIQRTERGDSAVYLCASSLQPSTDTQYFGPGTRLTVL.

This clone was picked up one time. The rearrangement uses TRBV6-5 and TRBJ2-7; 11 bases line up with TRBD2. The V gene end was trimmed by 5 bases and the J gene end by 6 bases; junction bases not matched to a gene: 9. The CDR3 runs to 15 residues. CDR1 is MNHEY and CDR2 is SVGAGI in the germline V gene. The CDR3 spells CASSRGVAGGGEQYF. The CDR3 region has the DNA TGTGCCAGCAGTCGGGGGGTAGCGGGAGGGGGCGAGCAGTACTTC.

The rearrangement links TRBV10-3 to TRBJ2-1; TRBD1 matches 8 bases. The CDR3 covers 13 residues. V lost 10 bases, J lost 1 base, and 3 bases stayed unmatched. Germline assignment: CDR1 ENHRY and CDR2 SYGVKD. CDR3 nucleotides: TGTGCCAGCCGACAGGGGTCCTACAATGAGCAGTTCTTC. Its translation: CASRQGSYNEQFF.

The chain joins TRBV6-5 to TRBJ1-6; no firm D call. The CDR3 extends over 13 amino acids. Trimming cost V 4 bases and J 9 bases, with 10 bases left between them. CDR1 is MNHEY and CDR2 is SVGAGI in the germline V gene. CDR3 DNA: TGTGCCAGCAGTTCTGGGGTCGGTTCACCCCTCCACTTT. Translated, it gives CASSSGVGSPLHF.

This clone has a handful of counts. The rearrangement links TRBV30 to TRBJ1-3; D gene ambiguous. V was trimmed by 1 base and J by 4 bases, leaving 8 bases between them. The CDR3 runs 13 residues. Germline values: CDR1 GTSNPN, CDR2 SVGIG (reference sequence). The CDR3 loop reads CAWSARAGNTIYF. CDR3 DNA: TGTGCCTGGAGTGCTCGTGCCGGAAACACCATATATTTT.

The rearrangement joins TRBV6-1 to TRBJ2-1; 8 bases match TRBD1. V was pared by 4 bases and J by 4 bases, with 9 bases of the junction left unmatched. This CDR3 has 16 amino acids. Germline lookup yields CDR1 MNHNS and CDR2 SASEGT. This CDR3 reads CASSGNGDRYYNEQFF. The CDR3 bases are TGTGCCAGCAGTGGGAATGGGGACAGGTATTACAATGAGCAGTTCTTC.

The CDR3 coding sequence is TGCAGCGTTGGTTTCCGGGACAGGGGAACGAGAAACACCATATATTTT. Amino acid sequence: CSVGFRDRGTRNTIYF. The chain has TRBV29-1 and TRBJ1-3; the match to TRBD1 covers 10 bases. Germline assignment: CDR1 SQVTM and CDR2 ANQGSEA. This CDR3 spans 16 amino acids. V lost 4 bases and J lost 5; bases outside the gene matches: 11.

The CDR3 region is CASSLDSGGAFGTDTQYF. The CDR3 nucleotides read TGTGCCAGCAGCTTGGACTCAGGGGGCGCATTCGGCACAGATACGCAGTATTTT. This sequence joins TRBV5-4 and TRBJ2-3, with 8 bases aligning to TRBD1. The CDR3 is made up of 18 amino acids. Trimming at V came to 0 bases and at J to 1 base, leaving 10 bases not matched to a gene. Germline values: CDR1 SGHNT, CDR2 YYREEE (reference sequence).

This chain uses TRBV11-2 with TRBJ2-7, with a tentative D call TRBD1 (6 bases). The length of the CDR3 is 15 residues. V was shortened by 6 bases and J by 2 bases, with 17 bases between the two germline ends. The germline V gene encodes CDR1 SGHAT and CDR2 FQNNGV. CDR3 amino acids: CASRTWGQGTYEQYF. The CDR3 nucleotides read TGTGCCAGCAGGACTTGGGGGCAGGGCACCTACGAGCAGTACTTC.

This chain links TRBV5-1 with TRBJ2-7, with TRBD1 matching 9 bases. Trimming cost V 3 bases and J 5 bases; bases outside gene matches: 9. This CDR3 is 15 amino acids long. Germline V gene data show CDR1 as SGHRS and CDR2 as YFSETQ. CDR3 DNA sequence: TGCGCCAGCAGCTCGGAGGGACAGGGTCGTCACGAGCAGTACTTC. Translating it yields CASSSEGQGRHEQYF.

This clone has a single count. V is TRBV5-1 and J is TRBJ2-5; the D gene is possibly TRBD1 (7 bases). The germline V gene encodes CDR1 SGHRS and CDR2 YFSETQ. The V end lost 4 bases, the J end lost 1 base, and 17 bases lay between the germline ends. The CDR3 is 16 amino acids. The CDR3 is CASSGGTASTQETQYF. The CDR3 region has the DNA TGCGCCAGCAGCGGGGGGACAGCCAGTACCCAAGAGACCCAGTACTTC.

About this clone itself: Other DNA sequences in this sample translate to the same CDR3. The chain is built from TRBV7-9 and TRBJ1-1, with D perhaps TRBD1 (5 bases). With 1 base removed from V and 5 bases from J, the gap between germline ends came to 8 bases. The CDR3 sequence is 13 residues long. Looked up from germline, CDR1 is SEHNR and CDR2 is FQNEAQ (reference sequence). The CDR3 sequence is CASSLVQDTEAFF. The CDR3 nucleotides are TGTGCCAGCAGCTTAGTACAGGATACTGAAGCTTTCTTT.

The chain links TRBV5-1 to TRBJ2-2, with D hard to call. The length of the CDR3 is 12 residues. V was pared by 4 bases and J by 8 bases, with 9 bases between. Germline loops: CDR1 SGHRS, CDR2 YFSETQ. The CDR3 DNA sequence: TGCGCCAGCAGCCCGAATCTTGGGGAGCTGTTTTTT. This codes for CASSPNLGELFF.